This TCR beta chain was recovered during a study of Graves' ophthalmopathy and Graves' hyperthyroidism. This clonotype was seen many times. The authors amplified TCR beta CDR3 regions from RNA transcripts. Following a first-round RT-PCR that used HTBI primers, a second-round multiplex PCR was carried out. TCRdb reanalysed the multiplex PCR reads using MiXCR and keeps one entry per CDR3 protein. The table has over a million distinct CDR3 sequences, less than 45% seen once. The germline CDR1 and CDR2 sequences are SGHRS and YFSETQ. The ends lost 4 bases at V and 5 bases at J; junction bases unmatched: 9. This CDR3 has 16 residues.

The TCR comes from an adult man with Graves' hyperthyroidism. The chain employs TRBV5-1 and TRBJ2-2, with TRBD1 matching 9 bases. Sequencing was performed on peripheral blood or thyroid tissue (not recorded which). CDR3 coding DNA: TGCGCCAGCAGCGCATCCGGGACAGGGCGAACCGGGGAGCTGTTTTTT. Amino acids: CASSASGTGRTGELFF.